This T cell receptor beta chain was retrieved from a study of T cell repertoires in cytomegalovirus infection. Study outcomes and limitations: Frequencies of public TCR beta families were cumulated, and this identified carriers of CMV plus the relevant HLA.

TCRdb reprocessed the reads via MiXCR and lists one record per CDR3 protein. The sample yields 200,000 to 300,000 distinct CDR3 sequences, 6% to 8% seen once. This clonotype was seen at least ten times. Its antigen is not identified. The CDR3 loop spans 14 amino acids. V gave up 7 bases and J gave up 4 bases, with 14 bases separating them. Germline lookup yields CDR1 ENHRY and CDR2 SYGVKD. The sequenced sample consisted of PBMCs. This sequence originates from a human donor in good health (CMV status not recorded). Some clones in this sample may be carry-over from other donors' samples. V gene TRBV10-3 combines with J gene TRBJ2-1; possibly TRBD1 for D (6 bases). CDR3 in DNA: TGTGCCATCAATTCGGCAGGGGAATACAATGAGCAGTTCTTC. It specifies CAINSAGEYNEQFF.